A selection of T cell receptor beta chains follows, all from one sample in a study of cytomegalovirus exposure and HLA in healthy donors. The repertoire was sequenced with immunoSEQ multiplex PCR; TCRdb's copy has only in-frame clones and lacks some. The sample has 150,000 to 200,000 clones; around four fifths are singletons. The sequenced material came from PBMCs. The source is a woman aged 30 to 39 in good health and CMV-seronegative. Both conserved end residues are part of each CDR3. D genes are given only for firm matches. The size entry is marked missing in some rows and otherwise reads once, few, many or a size class.

cdr3_nt	cdr3_aa	j_call	d_call	clone_size	v_call
TGTGCCAGCAGTATACCGGGACTAGCGGGGTCTAACTACAATGAGCAGTTCTTC	CASSIPGLAGSNYNEQFF	TRBJ2-1	TRBD2	.	TRBV7-6
TGTGCCTGGAGTGCAAGGGGTGTTGCCGGGGAGCTGTTTTTT	CAWSARGVAGELFF	TRBJ2-2	.	.	TRBV30
TGCAGCGTTGAAGAATTGGACAGGGCAACGCAGTATTTT	CSVEELDRATQYF	TRBJ2-3	TRBD1	.	TRBV29-1
TGTGCCACCAGCAGAAGTCCAGCCTACGAGCAGTACTTC	CATSRSPAYEQYF	TRBJ2-7	.	few	TRBV15
TGTGCCAGCAGTTACGGGGTAAGCTACGAGCAGTACTTC	CASSYGVSYEQYF	TRBJ2-7	.	.	TRBV27
TGTGCCAGCAGCGCCAGGGCCCTCTCTGGAAACACCATATATTTT	CASSARALSGNTIYF	TRBJ1-3	.	.	TRBV7-2
TGTGCCAGCAGTTTCTGGCCTCCGCCCAGTGTTAACGAGCAGTACTTC	CASSFWPPPSVNEQYF	TRBJ2-7	.	once	TRBV27
TGTGCCACGCGAGGAAATTCACCCCTCCACTTT	CATRGNSPLHF	TRBJ1-6	.	.	TRBV2
TGTGCCAGCAGTTTTAGCGGGGGGTTAGTGAATGAGCAGTTCTTC	CASSFSGGLVNEQFF	TRBJ2-1	TRBD2	once	TRBV2
TGTGCCAGCAGCTTGAATTCGGGGAGAACCTACAATGAGCAGTTCTTC	CASSLNSGRTYNEQFF	TRBJ2-1	.	few	TRBV5-4
TGTGCCATCATTGACAGGGGATCCACTGAAGCTTTCTTT	CAIIDRGSTEAFF	TRBJ1-1	TRBD1	.	TRBV10-3
TGCAGCGTTCCCAGGGGGCCAGAGACCCAGTACTTC	CSVPRGPETQYF	TRBJ2-5	TRBD1	.	TRBV29-1
TGTGCCAGCAGCCCCAGGCGCCAGGGGTACAATGAGCAGTTCTTC	CASSPRRQGYNEQFF	TRBJ2-1	.	.	TRBV7-2
TGCGCCAGCAGCTTGGGGACACCCGGAAACACCATATATTTT	CASSLGTPGNTIYF	TRBJ1-3	.	.	TRBV5-1
TGTGCCATCAGGCGGGGGCCGGGTGAGCAGTTCTTC	CAIRRGPGEQFF	TRBJ2-1	.	once	TRBV10-3
TGTGCCAGCTCACCAACAGCTAACTATGGCTACACCTTC	CASSPTANYGYTF	TRBJ1-2	.	once	TRBV18
TGTGCCAGCAGCCGTAGCGGGGAAGAGACCCAGTACTTC	CASSRSGEETQYF	TRBJ2-5	TRBD2	few	TRBV7-2
TGTGCCAGCAGCCCAACCGTGGGACAGGGGGTTGAGCAGTACTTC	CASSPTVGQGVEQYF	TRBJ2-7	TRBD1	.	TRBV11-1
TGTGCCAGCTTAGGGGGGGCGCTTCCCGGGGGCTACACCTTC	CASLGGALPGGYTF	TRBJ1-2	.	.	TRBV2
TGTGCCTGGAGTTGGGAGCGGGACAGGGAAAAGCAGTACTTC	CAWSWERDREKQYF	TRBJ2-7	TRBD1	few	TRBV30
TGTGCCAGCAGCTTATACGGGACAGGGGCGGGCACTGAAGCTTTCTTT	CASSLYGTGAGTEAFF	TRBJ1-1	TRBD1	few	TRBV7-2
TGTGCCAGCAGCTTTGAGACAGGGTGGCTGCCCGAGCAGTACTTC	CASSFETGWLPEQYF	TRBJ2-7	TRBD1	once	TRBV7-9
TGTGCCAGCTCAGACTACCGACAGGGGGTCTATGGCTACACCTTC	CASSDYRQGVYGYTF	TRBJ1-2	TRBD1	.	TRBV18
TGCAGCGTTCAGGGAAGAGGGAACACTGAAGCTTTCTTT	CSVQGRGNTEAFF	TRBJ1-1	.	.	TRBV29-1
TGTGCCAGCAGCTCTCAAACAGGGTATGGCTACACCTTC	CASSSQTGYGYTF	TRBJ1-2	.	.	TRBV7-9
TGTGCCAGCTCCGGGGACAGGGGGAGGGAGCAGTACTTC	CASSGDRGREQYF	TRBJ2-7	TRBD1	.	TRBV25-1
TGTGCCAGCAGTTTATTTTTGCCAGGGGACCCGAAAACTGAAGCTTTCTTT	CASSLFLPGDPKTEAFF	TRBJ1-1	.	.	TRBV28
TGTGCCAGTAGTATACCCTACAGGGTCGATGCCGGTAGGAACACTGAAGCTTTCTTT	CASSIPYRVDAGRNTEAFF	TRBJ1-1	.	.	TRBV19
TGTGCCAGCAGTTCACAGGGGGAAGTTTACAATGAGCAGTTCTTC	CASSSQGEVYNEQFF	TRBJ2-1	TRBD1	medium-sized	TRBV6-4
TGTGCCAGCAGCTTCAAGGGGCGAAGACAGCCCCAGCATTTT	CASSFKGRRQPQHF	TRBJ1-5	.	.	TRBV5-8
TGCAGCGCCAGTAGAGGGACAGGGGGGAACTATGGCTACACCTTC	CSASRGTGGNYGYTF	TRBJ1-2	TRBD1	.	TRBV29-1
TGTGCCAGCGATATCGGAGGGAATGCCTACGAGCAGTACTTC	CASDIGGNAYEQYF	TRBJ2-7	.	.	TRBV7-9
TGTGCCAGCGAAGACGGGGTTACCTACGAGCAGTACTTC	CASEDGVTYEQYF	TRBJ2-7	.	.	TRBV9
TGTGCCAGCAGTGAAGTGCCGGGATTCATGAACACTGAAGCTTTCTTT	CASSEVPGFMNTEAFF	TRBJ1-1	.	.	TRBV2
TGTGCCATCAGTGATCTGGGGGCAGGGGAGACCCAGTACTTC	CAISDLGAGETQYF	TRBJ2-5	.	.	TRBV10-3
TGTGCCAGCCAAGGGAGGGGGGATAAAGATACGCAGTATTTT	CASQGRGDKDTQYF	TRBJ2-3	.	.	TRBV27
TGTGCCAGCAGTTTTTCTTCCGACAGCTCCTATAATTCACCCCTCCACTTT	CASSFSSDSSYNSPLHF	TRBJ1-6	.	.	TRBV27
TGTGCCAGTTCGGGGGGCAGATACTACGAGCAGTACTTC	CASSGGRYYEQYF	TRBJ2-7	.	.	TRBV6-1
TGCGCCAGCAGTGGACCCGGGACAGGGCCCTACGAGCAGTACTTC	CASSGPGTGPYEQYF	TRBJ2-7	TRBD1	.	TRBV10-1
TGCGCCAGCAGCCAAGTTCCTTCGGGCGGGGGGTCCCAAGAGACCCAGTACTTC	CASSQVPSGGGSQETQYF	TRBJ2-5	TRBD2	.	TRBV4-1
TGCACCAGCAGCCAAGACCCCCCGCCAGGGCTGCGGAACATTCAGTACTTC	CTSSQDPPPGLRNIQYF	TRBJ2-4	.	.	TRBV1
TGCGCCAGCAGCTCGGGACAGCTCATGAACACTGAAGCTTTCTTT	CASSSGQLMNTEAFF	TRBJ1-1	TRBD1	.	TRBV5-1
TGTGCCAGCAGCCCCCTTAGGCAGGGTCGAGAGACCCAGTACTTC	CASSPLRQGRETQYF	TRBJ2-5	.	.	TRBV5-6
TGTGCCAGCAGCCGGACGTTGGCGGGTCAAGAGACCCAGTACTTC	CASSRTLAGQETQYF	TRBJ2-5	.	.	TRBV7-2
TGTGCCACCACCTCGGCTGGGGCCAACGTCCTGACTTTC	CATTSAGANVLTF	TRBJ2-6	.	few	TRBV19
TGTGCCAGCAGTGAGGCCTTTAGCAATCAGCCCCAGCATTTT	CASSEAFSNQPQHF	TRBJ1-5	.	.	TRBV6-4
TGTGCCAGCAGTTACTCAGGACAGGGGGGCTACGAGCAGTACTTC	CASSYSGQGGYEQYF	TRBJ2-7	TRBD1	.	TRBV6-5
TGCGCCAGCAGGGACGGGGGAGCAGGCCCGAACACTGAAGCTTTCTTT	CASRDGGAGPNTEAFF	TRBJ1-1	.	.	TRBV5-1
TGTGCCAGCAGCTTCATAATAGCGGGGGGCAATGAGCAGTTCTTC	CASSFIIAGGNEQFF	TRBJ2-1	TRBD2	.	TRBV11-2
TGTGCCAGCAGCCCCCCTAGGGGCCTAAAGGGCACTGAAGCTTTCTTT	CASSPPRGLKGTEAFF	TRBJ1-1	.	once	TRBV7-2
TGTGCCAGCAGGGAGGACAGTTTGGCTTACACTGAAGCTTTCTTT	CASREDSLAYTEAFF	TRBJ1-1	.	few	TRBV6-1